These 5 T cell receptor beta chains were all obtained from the same sample, sequenced in a study of blood T cell repertoires in COVID-19. Sequencing used immunoSEQ multiplex PCR; TCRdb keeps in-frame clones, though not all of them. The sample lists about 270,000 clones; approximately 87% were seen once. Sequenced input: peripheral blood. The receptors here all came from a woman aged 25 to 39 with COVID-19, enrolled during active disease.

This clone showed up just a few times. V and J are TRBV6-1 and TRBJ2-1; TRBD2 matches at 12 bases. CDR1 and CDR2 from the germline V gene are MNHNS and SASEGT. With V trimmed by 4 bases and J by 3 bases, 10 bases remained unmatched. The CDR3 has 18 amino acids. CDR3 amino acids: CASSGGLAGGQDYNEQFF. CDR3 coding DNA: TGTGCCAGCAGTGGCGGGCTAGCGGGGGGGCAGGACTACAATGAGCAGTTCTTC.

This clone was seen a few times. The chain couples TRBV19 to TRBJ2-1, with 12 nucleotides matching TRBD1. The CDR3 loop spans 15 amino acids. The J segment lost 7 bases and the V segment lost 7 bases, leaving 8 bases of the junction unmatched. Germline V gene sequence: CDR1 LNHDA, CDR2 SQIVND (reference sequence). This chain's CDR3 is CASNVWGQGANEQFF. DNA of the CDR3: TGTGCCAGTAACGTGTGGGGACAGGGGGCAAATGAGCAGTTCTTC.

The chain joins TRBV7-8 to TRBJ2-3, with a tentative D call TRBD2 (7 bases). The germline V gene encodes CDR1 SGHVS and CDR2 FQNEAQ. This CDR3 comprises 14 residues. Trimming pared 1 base from V and 7 bases from J, leaving 12 bases between. CDR3 region: CASSLEGGANTQYF. The CDR3 bases are TGTGCCAGCAGCTTAGAAGGGGGGGCAAATACGCAGTATTTT.

This clone was counted many times. The J gene is TRBJ1-1, the V gene TRBV7-2, with 8 nucleotides matching TRBD1. With 6 bases clipped from V and 0 bases from J, the junction kept 9 bases outside the gene matches. The CDR3 is made up of 16 amino acids. Germline assignment: CDR1 SGHTA and CDR2 FQGNSA. The CDR3 region is CASRQATGGMNTEAFF. DNA of the CDR3: TGTGCCAGCAGACAAGCTACAGGGGGGATGAACACTGAAGCTTTCTTT.

This clone was found once. The chain employs TRBV14 and TRBJ2-5; 7 bases agree with TRBD1. CDR3 length: 14 amino acids. Unmatched junction bases numbered 11, after V lost 5 bases and J lost 8 bases. Germline V CDR1 and CDR2: SGHDN, FVKESK. The CDR3 spells CASSFRTGQGTQYF. CDR3 coding DNA: TGTGCCAGCAGCTTCCGGACAGGTCAAGGAACCCAGTACTTC.